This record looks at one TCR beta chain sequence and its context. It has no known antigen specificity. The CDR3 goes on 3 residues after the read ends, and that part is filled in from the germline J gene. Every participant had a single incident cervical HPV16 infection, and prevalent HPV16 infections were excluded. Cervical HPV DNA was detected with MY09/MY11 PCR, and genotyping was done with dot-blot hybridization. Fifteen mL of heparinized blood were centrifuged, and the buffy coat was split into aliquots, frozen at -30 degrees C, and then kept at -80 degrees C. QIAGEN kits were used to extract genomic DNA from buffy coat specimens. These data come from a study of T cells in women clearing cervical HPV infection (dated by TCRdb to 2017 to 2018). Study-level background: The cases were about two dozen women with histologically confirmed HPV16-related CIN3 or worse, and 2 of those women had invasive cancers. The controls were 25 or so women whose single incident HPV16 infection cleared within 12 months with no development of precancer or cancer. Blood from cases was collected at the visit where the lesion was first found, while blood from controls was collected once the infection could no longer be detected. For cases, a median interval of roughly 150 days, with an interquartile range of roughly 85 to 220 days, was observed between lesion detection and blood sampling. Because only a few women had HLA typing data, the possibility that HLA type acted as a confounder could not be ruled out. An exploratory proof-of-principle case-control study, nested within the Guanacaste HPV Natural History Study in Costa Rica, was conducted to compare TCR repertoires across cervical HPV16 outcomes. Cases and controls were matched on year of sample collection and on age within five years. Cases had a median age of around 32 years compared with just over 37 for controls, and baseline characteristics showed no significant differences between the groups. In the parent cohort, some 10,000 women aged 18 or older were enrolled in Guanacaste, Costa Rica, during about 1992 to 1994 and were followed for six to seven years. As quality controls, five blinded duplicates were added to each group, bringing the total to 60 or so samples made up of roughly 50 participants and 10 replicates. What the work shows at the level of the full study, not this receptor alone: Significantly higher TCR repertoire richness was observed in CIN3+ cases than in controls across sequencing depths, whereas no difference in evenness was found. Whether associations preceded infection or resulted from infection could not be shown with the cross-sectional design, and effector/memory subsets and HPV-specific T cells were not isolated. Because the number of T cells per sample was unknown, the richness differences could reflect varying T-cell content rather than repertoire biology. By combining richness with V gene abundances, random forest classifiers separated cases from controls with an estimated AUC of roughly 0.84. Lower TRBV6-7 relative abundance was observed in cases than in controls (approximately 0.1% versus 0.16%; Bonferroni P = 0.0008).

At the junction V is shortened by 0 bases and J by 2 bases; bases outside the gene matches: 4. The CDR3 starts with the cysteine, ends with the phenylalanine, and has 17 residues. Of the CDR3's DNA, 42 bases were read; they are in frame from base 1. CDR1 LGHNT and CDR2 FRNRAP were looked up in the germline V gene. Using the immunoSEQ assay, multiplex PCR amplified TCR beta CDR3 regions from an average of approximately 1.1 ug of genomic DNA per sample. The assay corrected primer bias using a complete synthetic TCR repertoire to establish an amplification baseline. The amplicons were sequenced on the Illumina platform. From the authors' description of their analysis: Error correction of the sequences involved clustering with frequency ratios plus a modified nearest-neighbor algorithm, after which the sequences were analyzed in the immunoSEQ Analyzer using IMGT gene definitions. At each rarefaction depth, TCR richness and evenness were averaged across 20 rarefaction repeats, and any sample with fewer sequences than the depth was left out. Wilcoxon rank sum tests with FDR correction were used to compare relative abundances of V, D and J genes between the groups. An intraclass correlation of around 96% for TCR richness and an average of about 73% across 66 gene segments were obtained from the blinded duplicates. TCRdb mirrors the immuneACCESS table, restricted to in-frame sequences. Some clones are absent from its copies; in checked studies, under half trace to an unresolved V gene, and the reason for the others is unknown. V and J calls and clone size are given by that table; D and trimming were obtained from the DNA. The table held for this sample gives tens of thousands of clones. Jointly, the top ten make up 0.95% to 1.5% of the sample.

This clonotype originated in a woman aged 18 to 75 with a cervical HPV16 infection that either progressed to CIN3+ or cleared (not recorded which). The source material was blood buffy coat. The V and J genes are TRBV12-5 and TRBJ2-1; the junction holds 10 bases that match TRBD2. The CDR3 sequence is CASGLVQLAGTYNEQFF. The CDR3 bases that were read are TGTGCTAGTGGTTTGGTACAACTAGCGGGAACCTACAATGAG.